One T cell receptor (beta chain) is described in this entry. Its cognate antigen is unknown. One entry per CDR3 protein results from TCRdb running MiXCR on the PCR reads. The sample lists 460,000 or so distinct CDR3 sequences; around 23% were seen once. The sample originates from a study of molecular identifiers for immune sequencing clone quantification. Findings and limits, study-wide: The study found clones above 20 RNA copies held over 97% of effector molecules and under 1% in naive cells.

The J segment lost 2 bases and the V segment lost 5 bases, leaving 6 bases of the junction unmatched. Germline CDR1 is SGHAT and CDR2 is FQNNGV. The CDR3 extends over 15 amino acids. This TCR derives from a human donor in good health. Some libraries in this study had Jurkat cell RNA spiked in. What was sequenced was naive CD8+ T cells from blood, with Jurkat cell RNA spiked in. The subset: FACS-sorted CD8+CD4-CCR7+CD45RA+ naive T cells. The rearrangement joins TRBV11-2 to TRBJ2-1, with TRBD1 matching 7 bases. The CDR3 DNA follows: TGTGCCAGCAGCGGCAGACAGGGCCCCTACAATGAGCAGTTCTTC. Translating gives CASSGRQGPYNEQFF.